The present entry profiles one T cell receptor beta chain with its context. This clonotype was observed many times. The antigen it binds to is not known. Qualities for individual bases were not recorded, and no much larger clone is one base off. These data originate in a study of T cells in Graves' hyperthyroidism and ophthalmopathy (dated by TCRdb to the late 2010s). Background for the entire study: Peripheral blood was collected at initial diagnosis, before any treatment. TCR Vbeta CDR3 sequencing of 135 peripheral blood samples (approximately 44 ophthalmopathy, 75 to 85 hyperthyroidism and some 17 progressor patients) is reported in the paper. Whether ophthalmopathy could be predicted prospectively was tested in an independent validation cohort made up of 18 hyperthyroidism patients plus 17 patients who later progressed to ophthalmopathy. After sampling, hyperthyroidism patients received methimazole starting at 30 mg daily, and ophthalmopathy patients received high-dose intravenous methylprednisolone. TCR V-J signatures able to tell the groups apart were searched for in a discovery cohort of 95 or so patients, of whom over 40 had Graves' ophthalmopathy and 57 had stable Graves' hyperthyroidism. The study also compared thyroid tissue and blood T-cell repertoires from a handful of Graves' hyperthyroidism patients. The 100 discovery patients were divided at random into training and test sets in a 7:3 ratio. The study at large found these results: Sample size was not statistically predetermined, and blinding of investigators to group allocation was not performed. In validation, progression to ophthalmopathy was predicted by the model with around 70% sensitivity and 72.22% specificity, a median of 6.5 months before onset. A 13 V-J signature model separated ophthalmopathy from stable hyperthyroidism, with about 88% sensitivity and 81.08% specificity in cross-validation and 80%/75% in testing. Most expanded thyroid clonotypes (frequency above 0.001) were also detected in blood, a finding suggesting that blood repertoires may reflect thyroid immune responses.

Moderately to severely active disease, a Clinical Activity Score of at least 3, a NOSPECS grade of at least 4, and a duration under 3 months were present in ophthalmopathy patients. The study excluded patients with uncontrolled infections, other autoimmune diseases, pregnancy or lactation. Diagnoses were based on clinical symptoms, serum thyroxine and TRAb, thyroid ultrasound and orbital computed tomography. PBMCs were separated from approximately 10 ml of fresh peripheral blood using Ficoll-Paque density gradient centrifugation. Total RNA was extracted using Trizol reagent, and RNA quality was assessed on an Agilent 2100 Bioanalyzer. TCR beta CDR3 regions were amplified from RNA transcripts. The TCR CDR3 was subjected to a first round of RT-PCR using the HTBI primer set and the Qiagen OneStep RT-PCR kit. Libraries were constructed in a second round of multiplex PCR, after which size selection and purification were performed. Sequencing of the libraries was done on an Illumina HiSeq2000 using paired-end 100 bp reads. In the original analysis: SOAPnuke was used to process the raw data, removing reads that contained adapters or uncalled bases, had a mean Phred below 15, or lacked an exact match to the constant primer or identifier. COPE v1.2.5 was used to merge high-quality paired reads, and clonotypes were defined as unique nucleotide sequences. Clonotypes were aligned to IMGT TRBV, TRBD and TRBJ reference segments using MiTCR v1.1. Analysis was restricted to V-J combinations with a frequency above 0.0001, which covered about 99% of repertoires. The TCS score was defined as the ratio of F50 (clonal expansion) to E x V (chaos), calculated using BLOSUM62-based TCRdist between CDR3 peptides within each V-J. Welch's t-statistics and random forest reduced 514 V-J features to roughly 13, which were used in a naive Bayes classifier (R e1071). In TCRdb, the public reads were trimmed at Q25 with fastp and aligned with MiXCR, with productive beta chains retained. When rows share a CDR3 protein, they turn into one entry using the most common DNA and genes. In this record, the V and J calls reflect TCRdb's handling and not the investigators' own analysis. For this sample there are about 300,000 distinct CDR3 sequences; roughly 19% appear just once. The top ten hold under 45% of the sample.

The germline V gene gives CDR1 as SNHLY and CDR2 as FYNNEI. V drops 6 bases and J drops 9 bases, leaving 15 bases in between. The CDR3 sequence holds 13 residues, the cysteine and phenylalanine included. The only DNA kept is the CDR3, 39 bases in frame from the first base. The clonotype originates from a man aged 50-59 years with Graves' ophthalmopathy. The sequence is built from TRBV2 and TRBJ2-1; the D gene is possibly TRBD1, with 8 bases matching. The sample comprised blood. The sequenced DNA is TGTGCCAGCAGACAGACAGGGGAGGGTGAGCAGTTCTTC. Its amino acids are CASRQTGEGEQFF.